These 14 T cell receptor gamma chains were sequenced from one sample in a study of gamma delta lymphoproliferative disorders and STAT genes. TCRdb reprocessed the multiplex PCR reads using CATT. The sample has about 4,100 gamma-chain clones, roughly 7.3% seen once. Sequencing used genomic DNA taken from PBMCs of patients and controls. The sequenced sample consisted of blood. The receptor source for this set is a human donor in good health.

Judged by abundance, this clone is medium-sized. This sequence joins TRGV4 and TRGJ1 or TRGJ2. Here the J gene was assigned by germline matching of the DNA, as TCRdb has none. The CDR3 is 15 residues long. Germline CDR1 reads EGSTGY; CDR2 reads YDSYTSSV. V shed 0 bases and J 4 bases; nucleotides not matched to a gene: 9. The DNA of the CDR3 is TGTGCCACCTGGGATGGGCCAAGGGGATATTATAAGAAACTCTTT. Its protein product is CATWDGPRGYYKKLF.

The sample holds many counts of this clone. The V gene reported is TRGV9; the J gene is uncalled. Germline V lookup: CDR1 GITISATS, CDR2 ISYDGTV (reference sequence). The CDR3 runs 11 residues. Here the CDR3 reads CALWEVRTKLF. As DNA, the CDR3 is TGTGCCTTGTGGGAGGTGCGGACCAAACTCTTT.

In regard to this clone: Because the CDR3's place on the DNA is in doubt, the DNA is left out and the CDR3 is given as listed by TCRdb. The J gene has no call, while the V gene is TRGV3. CDR1 is VTNTFY, CDR2 YDVSTARD, per germline (reference sequence). The CDR3 sequence runs 22 residues, both termini included. The CDR3 sequence is CATWGLPIIIIIRNSLAVEQHF.

This clone was counted at least ten times. The gene calls are TRGV3 and TRGJ1 or TRGJ2. Matching the DNA to germline supplied the J gene, which TCRdb does not give. The CDR3 has 15 residues. J was trimmed by 2 bases and V by 0 bases; bases with no gene match: 7. Germline V gene data show CDR1 as VTNTFY and CDR2 as YDVSTARD (reference sequence). CDR3 sequence (DNA): TGTGCCACCTGGGACAGGCCAGGGGATTATTATAAGAAACTCTTT. Its translation: CATWDRPGDYYKKLF.

This clone was counted at least ten times. CDR3 amino acids: CALWEVSFYYKKLF. Written as DNA, the CDR3 is TGTGCCTTGTGGGAGGTGTCCTTTTATTATAAGAAACTCTTT. The chain carries TRGV9 and TRGJ1 or TRGJ2. TCRdb supplies no J gene; here it was assigned by aligning the nucleotide sequence to germline. V was clipped by 0 bases and J by 3 bases; unmatched bases: 5. Germline V gives CDR1 GITISATS, CDR2 ISYDGTV (reference sequence). This CDR3 region has 14 residues.

By share, this clone counts as medium-sized (0.01 to 0.1%). It is unclear where the CDR3 begins or ends on the DNA, so no DNA is shown, and the CDR3 is as TCRdb lists it. The J gene was not called, though the V gene is TRGV11. TRGV11 is treated as an ORF (open reading frame) with a function not yet certain. A total of 17 residues make up the CDR3, ends included. The CDR3: CTTVPAGLGTKYYKKLF.

By share, this clone counts as medium-sized. J is TRGJ1 or TRGJ2 and V is TRGV4. TCRdb does not report a J gene; here it was assigned by matching the DNA to germline references. With V trimmed by 5 bases and J by 6 bases, 7 bases remained unmatched. The CDR3 sequence is 12 residues long. Per germline, CDR1 EGSTGY and CDR2 YDSYTSSV. This chain's CDR3 is CATWGGGYKKLF. CDR3 bases: TGTGCCACCTGGGGCGGGGGTTATAAGAAACTCTTT.

This clone is medium-sized. V is TRGV10 and J is TRGJP1. No J segment appears in TCRdb, so it was assigned here by matching the sequence to germline. TRGV10 is an open reading frame, and its role is uncertain. Trimming cost V 8 bases and J 6 bases; bases outside gene matches: 7. This CDR3 is built from 13 residues. DNA for the CDR3: TGTGCTGCGTGGGTGGGTTCTGGTTGGTTCAAGATATTT. Protein product: CAAWVGSGWFKIF.

This clone counts as medium-sized. Additional DNA sequences in this sample encode the identical CDR3. The rearrangement joins TRGV8 to TRGJ1 or TRGJ2. TCRdb offers no J gene call, so here the DNA was matched to germline to obtain one. This CDR3 is built from 12 residues. J gave up 4 bases and V 3 bases, and 3 bases lay outside the gene matches. CDR1 and CDR2 from the germline V gene are VENAVY and YDSYNSRV. The CDR3 reads CATWDPYYKKLF. The DNA of the CDR3 is TGTGCCACCTGGGATCCCTATTATAAGAAACTCTTT.

In its sample, this clone was seen many times. The likely explanation is a read error, given a far larger clone one base away. Because the CDR3's place on the DNA is in doubt, the DNA is left out and the CDR3 is given as listed by TCRdb. Here the V gene is TRGV11, but the J gene went uncalled. TRGV11 is labeled an ORF, and its function is uncertain. The CDR3 has 17 residues if both end residues are counted. This chain's CDR3 is CTTVPVRSSQGGFKKLF.

Sample share makes this clone medium-sized (0.01 to 0.1%). J is TRGJP2 and V is TRGV8. Because TCRdb records no J gene, it was assigned here through a match of the DNA to germline. Germline CDR1 is VENAVY and CDR2 is YDSYNSRV. This CDR3 has 16 amino acids. V was pared by 5 bases and J by 3 bases, with 12 bases of the junction left unmatched. CDR3 nucleotide sequence: TGTGCCACCTGGGTTTCGAGGTTGGGTAGTGATTGGATCAAGACGTTT. Encoded protein: CATWVSRLGSDWIKTF.

This clone was seen repeatedly, ten times or more. V gene TRGV8 combines with J gene TRGJP1. No J gene is reported in TCRdb; it was inferred here by comparing the DNA with germline. The V and J ends lost 3 bases and 3 bases, in that order; junction bases with no gene match: 4. The CDR3 spans 14 residues. Germline-derived CDR1 and CDR2 are VENAVY and YDSYNSRV. CDR3: CATWDSATGWFKIF. For the CDR3, the DNA is TGTGCCACCTGGGATTCAGCCACTGGTTGGTTCAAGATATTT.

Of note for this clone: TCRdb lists the protein of a much larger clone for this DNA, which differs at residue 4, so this is likely a read error; the protein given here is translated from the DNA itself. The chain joins TRGV8 to TRGJ1 or TRGJ2. TCRdb offers no J gene call, so here the DNA was matched to germline to obtain one. CDR1 and CDR2 from the germline V gene are VENAVY and YDSYNSRV. CDR3 length equals 12 residues. V gave up 8 bases and J gave up 3 bases; unmatched junction bases: 7. The CDR3 sequence: CATLKFYYKKLF. Written as DNA, the CDR3 is TGTGCCACCTTGAAATTTTATTATAAGAAACTCTTT.

This clone occurred a few times. No J gene was called, and the V gene is TRGV5. This CDR3 is 12 amino acids long. The germline CDR1 and CDR2 sequences are VINAFY and YDVSNSKD. The CDR3 loop reads CATWDSSPPKLF. In DNA form, the CDR3 reads TGTGCCACCTGGGACAGCTCTCCTCCAAAACTCTTT.